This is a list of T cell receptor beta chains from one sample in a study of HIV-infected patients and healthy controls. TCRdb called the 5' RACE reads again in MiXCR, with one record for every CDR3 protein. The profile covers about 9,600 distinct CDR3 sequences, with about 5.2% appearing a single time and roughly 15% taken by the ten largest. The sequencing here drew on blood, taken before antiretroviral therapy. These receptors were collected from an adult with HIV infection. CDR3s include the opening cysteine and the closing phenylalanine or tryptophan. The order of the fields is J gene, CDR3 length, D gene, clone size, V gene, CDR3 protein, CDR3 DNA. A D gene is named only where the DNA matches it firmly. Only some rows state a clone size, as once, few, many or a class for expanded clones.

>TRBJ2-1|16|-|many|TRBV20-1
CSEGVGAGSSYNEQFF
TGCAGTGAAGGGGTTGGGGCGGGGAGCTCCTACAATGAGCAGTTCTTC
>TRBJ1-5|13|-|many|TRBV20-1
CSAIAGANQPQHF
TGCAGTGCTATTGCAGGGGCCAATCAGCCCCAGCATTTT
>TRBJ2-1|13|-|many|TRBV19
CASRGPADNEQFF
TGTGCCAGTAGGGGGCCGGCGGACAATGAGCAGTTCTTC
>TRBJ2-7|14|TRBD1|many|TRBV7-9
CASSPRDRAYEQYF
TGTGCCAGCAGCCCCCGGGACAGGGCCTACGAGCAGTACTTC
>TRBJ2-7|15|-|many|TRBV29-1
CSVEEDSSISYEQYF
TGCAGCGTTGAGGAGGACAGCTCGATCTCCTACGAGCAGTACTTC
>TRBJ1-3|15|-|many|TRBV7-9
CASSLTGYSGNTIYF
TGTGCCAGCAGCTTAACAGGCTACTCTGGAAACACCATATATTTT
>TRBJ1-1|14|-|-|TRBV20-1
CSASLGGGGAEAFF
TGCAGCGCTTCACTTGGGGGGGGAGGGGCTGAAGCTTTCTTT
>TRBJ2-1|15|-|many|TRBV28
CASSGTLTNYNEQFF
TGTGCCAGCAGTGGGACACTGACTAACTACAATGAGCAGTTCTTC
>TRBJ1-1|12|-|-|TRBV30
CAWRRGMTEAFF
TGTGCCTGGAGGAGGGGCATGACTGAAGCTTTCTTT
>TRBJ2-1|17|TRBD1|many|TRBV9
CASSVDGRQGSYNEQFF
TGTGCCAGCAGCGTCGACGGGCGACAGGGGTCCTACAATGAGCAGTTCTTC
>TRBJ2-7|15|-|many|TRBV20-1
CSASVGASDIYEQYF
TGCAGTGCTAGCGTTGGGGCCTCTGATATTTACGAGCAGTACTTC
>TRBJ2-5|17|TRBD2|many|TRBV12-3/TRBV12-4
CASSSPGLAGGGKTQYF
TGTGCCAGCAGTTCTCCGGGACTAGCGGGAGGGGGGAAGACCCAGTACTTC
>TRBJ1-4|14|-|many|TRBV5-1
CASSLVGTNEKLFF
TGCGCCAGCAGCTTGGTGGGTACTAATGAAAAACTGTTTTTT
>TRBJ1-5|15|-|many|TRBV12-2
CASRLDDRGNQPQHF
TGTGCAAGTCGCTTAGACGACAGGGGCAATCAGCCCCAGCATTTT
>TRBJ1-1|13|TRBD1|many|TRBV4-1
CASSQVGTAEAFF
TGCGCCAGCAGCCAAGTCGGGACAGCTGAAGCTTTCTTT
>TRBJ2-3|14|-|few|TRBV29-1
CSVDKGQLTDTQYF
TGCAGCGTTGATAAGGGGCAACTAACAGATACGCAGTATTTT
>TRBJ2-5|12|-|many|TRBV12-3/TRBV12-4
CASTGGGETQYF
TGTGCCAGCACGGGCGGAGGAGAGACCCAGTACTTC